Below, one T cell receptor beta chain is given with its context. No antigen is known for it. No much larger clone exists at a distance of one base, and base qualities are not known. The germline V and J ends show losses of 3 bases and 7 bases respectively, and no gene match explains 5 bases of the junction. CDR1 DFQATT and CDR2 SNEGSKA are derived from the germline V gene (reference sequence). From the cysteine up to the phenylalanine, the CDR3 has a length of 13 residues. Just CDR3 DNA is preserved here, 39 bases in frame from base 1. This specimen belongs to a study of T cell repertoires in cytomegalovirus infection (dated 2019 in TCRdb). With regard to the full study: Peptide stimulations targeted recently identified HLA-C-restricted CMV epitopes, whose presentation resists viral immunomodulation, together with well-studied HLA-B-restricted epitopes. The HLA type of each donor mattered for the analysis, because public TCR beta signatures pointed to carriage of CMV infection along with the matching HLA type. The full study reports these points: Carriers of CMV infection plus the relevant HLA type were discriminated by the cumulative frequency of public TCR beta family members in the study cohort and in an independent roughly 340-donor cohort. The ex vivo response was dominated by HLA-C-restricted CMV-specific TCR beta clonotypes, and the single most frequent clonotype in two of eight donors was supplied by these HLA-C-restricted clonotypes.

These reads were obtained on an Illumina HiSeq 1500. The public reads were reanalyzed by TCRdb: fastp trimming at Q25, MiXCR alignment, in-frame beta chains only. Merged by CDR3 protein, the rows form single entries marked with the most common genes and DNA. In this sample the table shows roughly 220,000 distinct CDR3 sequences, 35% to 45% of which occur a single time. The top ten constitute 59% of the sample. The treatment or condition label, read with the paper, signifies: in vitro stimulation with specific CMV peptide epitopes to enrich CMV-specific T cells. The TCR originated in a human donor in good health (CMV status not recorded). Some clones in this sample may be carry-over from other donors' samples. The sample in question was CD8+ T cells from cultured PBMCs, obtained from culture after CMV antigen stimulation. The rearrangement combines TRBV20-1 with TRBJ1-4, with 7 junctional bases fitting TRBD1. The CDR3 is CSASRQGREKLFF. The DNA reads TGCAGTGCTAGCAGACAGGGACGTGAAAAACTGTTTTTT.